This T cell receptor beta chain is drawn from a study of OX40 agonist ivuxolimab in advanced cancers. Study-level background: Ivuxolimab was a fully human IgG2 agonistic monoclonal antibody targeting the costimulatory receptor OX40 (CD134). Intravenous ivuxolimab was administered to patients every 2 weeks at six dose levels: 0.01, 0.1, 0.3, 1.5, 3 and 10 mg/kg. Among the 52 dose-escalation patients, roughly 20 had hepatocellular carcinoma, approximately 15 melanoma, 9 renal cell carcinoma and 9 head and neck cancer. In the dose-escalation cohort, 82.7% of patients were male, and the mean age was approximately 60 years, with a range of roughly 20 to 79. Prior anti-PD-1, anti-PD-L1 or anti-CTLA-4 therapy was permitted, and checkpoint inhibitors had been received by about two fifths of dose-escalation patients. Partial responses were achieved by three dose-escalation patients, of whom one had hepatocellular carcinoma and two had cutaneous melanoma. Peripheral TCRbeta sequencing aimed to test whether ivuxolimab altered TCR sequence diversity and caused clonal T-cell expansion. The paper describes the monotherapy dose-escalation part (N of about 52 patients) of the phase I trial of ivuxolimab. The full study reports these points: On average, CD8+ T cells showed more expanded clones than CD4+ T cells after ivuxolimab. Low levels of normalized T-cell clonal expansion were also seen in some patients who did not respond. Clonal expansion of both CD4+ and CD8+ blood T cells was observed from baseline to week 6 at doses 0.1 to 3.0 mg/kg. In the 0.1-3.0 mg/kg groups, partial responders were among the patients with the lowest normalized peripheral clonal expansion, particularly in CD8+ T cells. Antigen specificity was not determined for the clonally expanded peripheral T cells.

For sequencing of the TCRbeta CDR3 region, genomic DNA was extracted from the sorted cells. The immunoSEQ Assay was used for sequencing of TCRbeta CDR3 regions. Entries here come from immuneACCESS through TCRdb and include only in-frame sequences with V and J called. Some clones fail to appear in such tables; in the studies checked, an unresolved V gene covers under half of the shortfall, and the cause of the remainder is unknown. The sample table records under 20,000 clones; 70% to 80% of these occur just once. About 33% of the sample lies in the top ten. Comment on this clone: No antigen is known for it. Base qualities are not at hand, and no much larger clone is one base apart.

The trim is 4 bases for V and 7 bases for J, with a gap of 20 bases between the germline ends. As encoded in the germline V gene, CDR1 is SGHDT while CDR2 is YYEEEE. The CDR3, from cysteine to phenylalanine, totals 15 residues. Left in the record is the CDR3 DNA by itself, 45 bases read in frame from the first base. The trial excluded patients who had a history of autoimmune disease or were on systemic immunosuppression. In every dose cohort, peripheral blood was drawn for TCR sequencing at baseline, cycle 4 day 1, and cycle 7 day 1. The samples were drawn from a first-in-human, open-label, multicenter phase I dose-escalation trial of ivuxolimab. Adults with locally advanced or metastatic melanoma, renal cell, hepatocellular, or head and neck squamous cell carcinoma were enrolled in the trial. Before TCR sequencing, CD4+ and CD8+ T cells were separately sorted from peripheral blood.

The receptor was derived from an adult with an advanced solid tumor such as melanoma, head and neck, liver or kidney cancer. The rearranged chain carries TRBV5-6 and TRBJ1-2; D gene: possibly TRBD1, on 5 matching bases. Material: CD4+ or CD8+ T cells sorted from blood, obtained in a trial of the OX40 agonist ivuxolimab. The DNA reads TGTGCCAGCAGCACAGAGTGGGGGGGGGTAGGTGGCTACACCTTC. Its product reads: CASSTEWGGVGGYTF.